This T cell receptor (beta chain) was documented in a study of CD8+ T cells in alopecia areata. Looking at the study overall: Oral tofacitinib (5 to 10 mg twice daily) was administered to treated patients. Tofacitinib was given for 6 to 18 months, then stopped for 6 months. Regarding the study as a whole: Tissue-resident alphabeta T cells belonging to normal skin likewise get sequenced within scalp specimens. The study found higher clonality in lesional than normal scalp, especially in alopecia totalis/universalis.

Regarding this clone: Antigen unknown.

Isolated RNA was reverse transcribed into cDNA used as the sequencing template. Profiled with immunoSEQ multiplex PCR; TCRdb holds only in-frame clones, not every one. This sample has more than 11,000 clones; approximately 61% occur once, and the top ten carry approximately 11%. The study team obtained lesional scalp punch biopsies and peripheral blood from alopecia areata patients. The CDR3 consists of 15 residues. V was pared by 4 bases and J by 2 bases, with 6 bases of the junction left unmatched. Germline V CDR1 and CDR2: SGHTA, FQGNSA. This sequence was found in a human donor with alopecia areata. The sample consisted of skin, taken at week 0. V and J are TRBV7-2 and TRBJ2-5; the match to TRBD2 covers 8 bases. The chain's CDR3 is CASSSWTSRQETQYF. Here the CDR3 DNA reads TGTGCCAGCAGCTCCTGGACTAGCAGGCAAGAGACCCAGTACTTC. Full variable domain (outside the CDR3, taken from reference TRBV7-2 and TRBJ2-5): GAGVSQSPSNKVTEKGKDVELRCDPISGHTALYWYRQSLGQGLEFLIYFQGNSAPDKSGLPSDRFSAERTGGSVSTLTIQRTQQEDSAVYLCASSSWTSRQETQYFGPGTRLLVL.